Sequencing of this TCR beta chain was carried out in a study of blood T cell repertoires in COVID-19. CDR1 is LGHDT, CDR2 YNNKEL, per germline (reference sequence). Unmatched junction bases numbered 7, after V lost 0 bases and J lost 6 bases. The CDR3 has 15 amino acids. Clones were sequenced by immunoSEQ multiplex PCR, and TCRdb holds only the in-frame ones, with some missing. The sample contains some 170,000 clones, around 84% of which appear only once. Sequencing was carried out using PBMCs or T cells enriched from blood (not recorded which). The V call is TRBV3-1 (or the pseudogene TRBV3-2), the J call TRBJ1-1; TRBD1 matches 7 bases. The sequence was obtained from a man aged 45-60 years who had recovered from COVID-19. CDR3 sequence (DNA): TGTGCCAGCAGCCAAGAGAGGGGGCGAGTACCTGAAGCTTTCTTT. Encoded protein: CASSQERGRVPEAFF.